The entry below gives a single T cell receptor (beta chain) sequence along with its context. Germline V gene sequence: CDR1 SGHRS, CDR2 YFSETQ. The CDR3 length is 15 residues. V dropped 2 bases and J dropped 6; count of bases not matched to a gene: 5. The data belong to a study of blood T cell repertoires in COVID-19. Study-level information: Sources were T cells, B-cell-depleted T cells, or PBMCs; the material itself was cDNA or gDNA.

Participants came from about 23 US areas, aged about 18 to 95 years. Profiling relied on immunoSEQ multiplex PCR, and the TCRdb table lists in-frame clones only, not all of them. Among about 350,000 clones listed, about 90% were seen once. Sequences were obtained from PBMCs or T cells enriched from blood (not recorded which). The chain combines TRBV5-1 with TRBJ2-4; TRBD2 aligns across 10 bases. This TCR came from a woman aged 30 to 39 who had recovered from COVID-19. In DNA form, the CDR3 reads TGCGCCAGCAGCTTAGCGGGGGGGCATGGAAACATTCAGTACTTC. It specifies CASSLAGGHGNIQYF. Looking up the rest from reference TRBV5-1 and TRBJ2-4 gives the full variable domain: KAGVTQTPRYLIKTRGQQVTLSCSPISGHRSVSWYQQTPGQGLQFLFEYFSETQRNKGNFPGRFSGRQFSNSRSEMNVSTLELGDSALYLCASSLAGGHGNIQYFGAGTRLSVL.